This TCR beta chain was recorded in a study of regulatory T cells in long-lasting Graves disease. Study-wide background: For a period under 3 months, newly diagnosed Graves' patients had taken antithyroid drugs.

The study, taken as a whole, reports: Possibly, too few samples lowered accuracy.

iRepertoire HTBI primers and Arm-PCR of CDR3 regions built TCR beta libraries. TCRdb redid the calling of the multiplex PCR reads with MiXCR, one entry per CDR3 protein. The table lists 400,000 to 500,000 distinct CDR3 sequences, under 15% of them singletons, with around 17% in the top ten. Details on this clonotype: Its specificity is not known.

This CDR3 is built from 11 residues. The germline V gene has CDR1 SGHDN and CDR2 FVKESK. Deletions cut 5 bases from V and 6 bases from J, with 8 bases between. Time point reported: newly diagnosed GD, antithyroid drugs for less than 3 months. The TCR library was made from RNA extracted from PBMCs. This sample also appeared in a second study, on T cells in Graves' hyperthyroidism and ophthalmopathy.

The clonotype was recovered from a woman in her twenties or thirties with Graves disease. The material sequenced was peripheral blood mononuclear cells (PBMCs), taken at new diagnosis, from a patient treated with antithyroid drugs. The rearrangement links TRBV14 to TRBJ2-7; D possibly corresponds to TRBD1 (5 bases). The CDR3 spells CASSEGAEQYF. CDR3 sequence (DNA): TGTGCCAGCAGCGAAGGGGCCGAGCAGTACTTC. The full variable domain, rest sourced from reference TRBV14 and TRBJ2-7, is EAGVTQFPSHSVIEKGQTVTLRCDPISGHDNLYWYRRVMGKEIKFLLHFVKESKQDESGMPNNRFLAERTGGTYSTLKVQPAELEDSGVYFCASSEGAEQYFGPGTRLTVT.